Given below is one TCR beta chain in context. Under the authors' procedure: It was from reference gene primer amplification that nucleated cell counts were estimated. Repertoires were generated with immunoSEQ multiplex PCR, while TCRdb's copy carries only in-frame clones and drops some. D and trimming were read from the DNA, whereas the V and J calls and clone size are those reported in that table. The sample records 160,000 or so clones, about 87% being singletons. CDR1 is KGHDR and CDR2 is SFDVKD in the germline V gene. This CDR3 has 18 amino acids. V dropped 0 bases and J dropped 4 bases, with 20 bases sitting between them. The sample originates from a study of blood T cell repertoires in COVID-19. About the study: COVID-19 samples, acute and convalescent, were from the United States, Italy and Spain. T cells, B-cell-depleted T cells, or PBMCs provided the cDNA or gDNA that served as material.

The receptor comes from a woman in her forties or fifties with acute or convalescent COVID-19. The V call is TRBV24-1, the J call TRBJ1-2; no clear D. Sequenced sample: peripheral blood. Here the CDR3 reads CATSDLVLEAYLGYGYTF. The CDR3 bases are TGTGCCACCAGTGATTTGGTCCTTGAGGCTTACTTAGGCTATGGCTACACCTTC.